This TCR beta chain appears in the sequencing data of a study of blood T cells in healthy people across ages. Regarding the study as a whole: There was no known CMV status for donors, so expanded clonotype changes were possibly confounded. The recorded TCR beta diversity per million T cells decreased in a roughly linear manner with age.

The V and J ends lost 1 base and 3 bases, in that order; junction bases with no gene match: 7. The length of the CDR3 is 16 residues. Germline V gene lookup returns CDR1 SGHTA and CDR2 FQGNSA. Using a J-beta primer mix together with a sample-barcoded 5' primer, a second PCR was run for roughly 6 to 12 cycles. TCRdb processed the 5' RACE reads anew with MiXCR; each CDR3 protein has one entry. The sample lists about 1.8 million distinct CDR3 sequences, 40% to 55% occurring once. Concerning this clonotype itself: Its antigen is still unknown.

The V gene is TRBV7-2, the J gene TRBJ2-5, with 8 bases aligning to TRBD2. The sequence was collected from a woman aged 40 to 50 in good health. The sequenced sample was blood. The CDR3 DNA reads TGTGCCAGCAGCTTAGTGCCAGCGGGGGAGGAAGAGACCCAGTACTTC. Amino acid sequence: CASSLVPAGEEETQYF.